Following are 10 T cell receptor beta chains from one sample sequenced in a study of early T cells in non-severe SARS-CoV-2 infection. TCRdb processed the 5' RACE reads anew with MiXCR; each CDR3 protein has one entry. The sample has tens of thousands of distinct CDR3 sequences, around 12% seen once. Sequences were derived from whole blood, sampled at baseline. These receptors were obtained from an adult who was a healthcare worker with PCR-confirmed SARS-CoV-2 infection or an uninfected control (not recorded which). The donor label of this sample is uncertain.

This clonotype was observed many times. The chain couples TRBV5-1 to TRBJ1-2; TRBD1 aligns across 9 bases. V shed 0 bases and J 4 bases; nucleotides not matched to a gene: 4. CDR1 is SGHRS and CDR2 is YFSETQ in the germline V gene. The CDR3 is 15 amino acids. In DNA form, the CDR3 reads TGCGCCAGCAGCTTGGGACAGGGGGTGAGCTATGGCTACACCTTC. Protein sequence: CASSLGQGVSYGYTF.

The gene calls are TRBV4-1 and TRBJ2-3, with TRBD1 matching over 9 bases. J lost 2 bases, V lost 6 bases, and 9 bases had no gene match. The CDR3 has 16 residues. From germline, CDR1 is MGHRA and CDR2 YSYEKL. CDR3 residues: CASSPAGTGNTDTQYF. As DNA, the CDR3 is TGCGCCAGCAGTCCAGCCGGGACAGGGAACACAGATACGCAGTATTTT.

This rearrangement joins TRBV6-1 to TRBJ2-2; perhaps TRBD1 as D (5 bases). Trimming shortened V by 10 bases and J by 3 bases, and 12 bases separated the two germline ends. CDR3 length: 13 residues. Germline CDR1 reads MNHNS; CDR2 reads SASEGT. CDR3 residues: CATPGKDTGELFF. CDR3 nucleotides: TGTGCCACTCCAGGGAAGGACACCGGGGAGCTGTTTTTT.

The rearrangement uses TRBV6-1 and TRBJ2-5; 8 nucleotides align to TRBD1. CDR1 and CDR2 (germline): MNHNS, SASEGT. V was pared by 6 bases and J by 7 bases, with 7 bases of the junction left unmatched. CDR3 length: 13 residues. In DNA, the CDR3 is TGTGCCAGCAGGGGCCAGGGACAGGTGACCCAGTACTTC. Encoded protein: CASRGQGQVTQYF.

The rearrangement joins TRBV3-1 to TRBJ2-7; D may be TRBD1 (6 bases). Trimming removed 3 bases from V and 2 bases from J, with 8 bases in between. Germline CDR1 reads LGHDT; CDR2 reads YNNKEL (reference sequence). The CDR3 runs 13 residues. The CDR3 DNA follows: TGTGCCAGCAGCCAGTCAGGGGCCTACGAGCAGTACGTC. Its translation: CASSQSGAYEQYV.

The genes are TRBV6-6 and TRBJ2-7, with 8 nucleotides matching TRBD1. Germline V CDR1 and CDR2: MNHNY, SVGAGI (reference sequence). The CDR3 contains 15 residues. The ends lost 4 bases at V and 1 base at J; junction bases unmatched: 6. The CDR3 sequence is CASSSGQGRSYEQYV. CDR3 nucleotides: TGTGCCAGCAGTTCCGGACAGGGAAGATCCTACGAGCAGTACGTC.

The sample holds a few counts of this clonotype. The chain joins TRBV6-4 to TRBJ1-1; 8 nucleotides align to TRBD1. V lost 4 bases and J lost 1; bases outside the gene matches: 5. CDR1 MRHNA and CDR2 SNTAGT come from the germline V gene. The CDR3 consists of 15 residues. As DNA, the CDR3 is TGTGCCAGCAGTGGCCAAGACAGGGGGAACACTGAAGCTTTCTTT. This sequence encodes CASSGQDRGNTEAFF.

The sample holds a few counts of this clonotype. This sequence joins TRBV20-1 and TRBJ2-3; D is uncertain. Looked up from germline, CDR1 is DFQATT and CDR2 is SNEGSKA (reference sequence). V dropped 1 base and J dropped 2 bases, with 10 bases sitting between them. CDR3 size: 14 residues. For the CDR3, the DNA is TGCAGTGCTAGAGTTGCGTTTCCCACAGATACGCAGTATTTT. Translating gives CSARVAFPTDTQYF.

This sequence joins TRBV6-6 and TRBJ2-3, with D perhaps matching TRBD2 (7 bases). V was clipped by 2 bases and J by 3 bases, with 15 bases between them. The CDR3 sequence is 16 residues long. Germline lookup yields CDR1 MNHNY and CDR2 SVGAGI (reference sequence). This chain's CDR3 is CASSYAGAGGTDTQYF. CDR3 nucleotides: TGTGCCAGCAGTTACGCGGGGGCAGGAGGTACAGATACGCAGTATTTT.

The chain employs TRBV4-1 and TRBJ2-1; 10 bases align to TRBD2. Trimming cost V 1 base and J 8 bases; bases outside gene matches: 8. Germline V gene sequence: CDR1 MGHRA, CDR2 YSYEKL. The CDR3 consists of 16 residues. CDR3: CASSQGTSGGGHEQFF. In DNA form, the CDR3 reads TGCGCCAGCAGCCAAGGGACTAGCGGAGGCGGGCATGAGCAGTTCTTC.